A single sample gave rise to the 15 T cell receptor beta chains below, sequenced in a study of technical replicates of blood from a few donors. TCRdb keeps only in-frame clones here, not all; method: immunoSEQ multiplex PCR. This table has 11,000 to 15,000 clones, almost 85% appearing once. The specimen sequenced was PBMCs. The source of these receptors is a human donor in good health.

This clone was seen only a few times. The rearrangement joins TRBV11-2 to TRBJ1-1, with unresolved D. V lost 1 base, J lost 1 base, and 10 bases lay in between. Germline CDR1 is SGHAT and CDR2 is FQNNGV. CDR3 length equals 15 residues. The CDR3 DNA reads TGTGCCAGCAGCTTAGGTCTAACAGAGAACACTGAAGCTTTCTTT. It encodes CASSLGLTENTEAFF.

This sequence joins TRBV7-9 and TRBJ2-1; D remains unclear. Per the germline V gene, CDR1 is SEHNR and CDR2 is FQNEAQ (reference sequence). Trimming took 5 bases from V and 6 from J, leaving 5 bases between them. The CDR3 has 11 amino acids. The CDR3 coding sequence is TGTGCCAGCAGCCCCTCCAATGAGCAGTTCTTC. Translation: CASSPSNEQFF.

V and J are TRBV28 and TRBJ2-2; 8 bases fit TRBD2. CDR3 size: 13 residues. Losses at the gene ends were 6 bases for V and 6 bases for J; bases not matched to a gene: 3. Germline V gene sequence: CDR1 MDHEN, CDR2 SYDVKM. CDR3 loop: CASSTSGAGELFF. The CDR3 DNA follows: TGTGCCAGCAGCACTAGCGGCGCCGGGGAGCTGTTTTTT. The entire variable domain, with the rest obtained from reference TRBV28 and TRBJ2-2, is as follows: DVKVTQSSRYLVKRTGEKVFLECVQDMDHENMFWYRQDPGLGLRLIYFSYDVKMKEKGDIPEGYSVSREKKERFSLILESASTNQTSMYLCASSTSGAGELFFGEGSRLTVL.

The rearrangement joins TRBV29-1 to TRBJ2-3; 9 positions agree with TRBD1. This CDR3 is 15 amino acids long. The V segment lost 6 bases and the J segment 3 bases; nucleotides outside the gene matches: 10. CDR1 and CDR2 (germline): SQVTM, ANQGSEA. CDR3 loop: CSVKRQGGETDTQYF. In DNA form, the CDR3 reads TGCAGCGTGAAGCGACAGGGGGGCGAGACAGATACGCAGTATTTT.

The rearrangement joins TRBV5-6 to TRBJ2-7; no firm D call. Deletions cut 7 bases from V and 0 bases from J, with 11 bases between. The CDR3 spans 13 residues. CDR1 and CDR2 from the germline V gene are SGHDT and YYEEEE. The CDR3 region is CASSRPSSYEQYF. The CDR3 DNA reads TGTGCCAGCTCGAGGCCGAGCTCCTACGAGCAGTACTTC. Supplemented by reference TRBV5-6 and TRBJ2-7, the full variable domain reads DAGVTQSPTHLIKTRGQQVTLRCSPKSGHDTVSWYQQALGQGPQFIFQYYEEEERQRGNFPDRFSGHQFPNYSSELNVNALLLGDSALYLCASSRPSSYEQYFGPGTRLTVT.

The V and J genes are TRBV20-1 and TRBJ2-3, with unresolved D. CDR3 length equals 10 residues. The germline V gene encodes CDR1 DFQATT and CDR2 SNEGSKA (reference sequence). V gave up 1 base and J gave up 6 bases, with 2 bases separating them. CDR3 DNA sequence: TGCAGTGCTAGAGCGGATACGCAGTATTTT. Amino acids: CSARADTQYF.

The chain is built from TRBV9 and TRBJ1-5, with 9 bases matching TRBD1. Germline V gene lookup returns CDR1 SGDLS and CDR2 YYNGEE. The V gene end was trimmed by 3 bases and the J gene end by 7 bases; junction bases not matched to a gene: 8. The CDR3 has 15 residues. As DNA, the CDR3 is TGTGCCAGCAGCGCTGAACAGGGGGCTCAGCAGCCCCAGCATTTT. Its translation: CASSAEQGAQQPQHF.

V gene TRBV28 combines with J gene TRBJ1-5; D is undetermined. Germline-derived CDR1 and CDR2 are MDHEN and SYDVKM. This CDR3 region has 15 residues. Trimming pared 1 base from V and 3 bases from J, leaving 10 bases between. The CDR3 sequence is CASSLSGSPNQPQHF. As DNA, the CDR3 is TGTGCCAGCAGTTTATCCGGTTCCCCCAATCAGCCCCAGCATTTT.

The chain is built from TRBV29-1 and TRBJ1-4; TRBD1 is a possible D gene (6 bases). The V end lost 7 bases, the J end lost 7 bases, and 13 bases lay between the germline ends. Germline CDR1 reads SQVTM; CDR2 reads ANQGSEA. This CDR3 region has 12 residues. CDR3 sequence (DNA): TGCAGCGCACAGGGAGAAGGTGAAAAACTGTTTTTT. Translated, it gives CSAQGEGEKLFF.

This chain connects TRBV10-3 to TRBJ1-1; 8 nucleotides match TRBD1. CDR3 size: 18 residues. J lost 3 bases, V lost 6 bases, and 18 bases had no gene match. CDR1 and CDR2 (germline): ENHRY, SYGVKD. CDR3 nucleotides: TGTGCCATCAGGGGGCCAGGGGGCCTATCTGCCGGGGACACTGAAGCTTTCTTT. As protein: CAIRGPGGLSAGDTEAFF.

This clone appeared a single time. The chain links TRBV2 to TRBJ2-1, with TRBD2 matching 13 bases. V was clipped by 7 bases and J by 0 bases; unmatched bases: 9. This CDR3 is 18 amino acids long. CDR1 is SNHLY and CDR2 is FYNNEI in the germline V gene. The CDR3 reads CASTQGLAGRSSYNEQFF. As DNA, the CDR3 is TGTGCCAGCACCCAGGGACTAGCGGGAAGGAGCTCCTACAATGAGCAGTTCTTC.

This clone was detected a few times. The chain employs TRBV2 and TRBJ1-1; D gene uncertain. The CDR3 contains 13 residues. Germline loops: CDR1 SNHLY, CDR2 FYNNEI. V lost 7 bases, J lost 1 base, and 10 bases lay in between. This CDR3 is CASNREGNTEAFF. CDR3 bases: TGTGCCAGCAACCGGGAGGGGAACACTGAAGCTTTCTTT.

The V call is TRBV9, the J call TRBJ2-1; 9 positions agree with TRBD2. The CDR3 has 19 amino acids. The trim removed 0 bases at V and 2 bases at J, leaving 12 bases unmatched. The germline gives CDR1 SGDLS, CDR2 YYNGEE. The DNA for the CDR3 is TGTGCCAGCAGCGTAGCTAGGGGGTCTAGCGGGGCAGCCTACAATGAGCAGTTCTTC. Translated, it gives CASSVARGSSGAAYNEQFF.

V usage is TRBV4-2 and J usage is TRBJ2-3; D call uncertain. This CDR3 contains 14 residues. V dropped 2 bases and J dropped 4 bases, with 10 bases sitting between them. CDR1 LGHNA and CDR2 YNFKEQ come from the germline V gene. In nucleotides, the CDR3 is TGTGCCAGCAGCCAAATGGCCAGGTCAGATACGCAGTATTTT. Translation gives CASSQMARSDTQYF.

This sequence joins TRBV12-1 and TRBJ1-2; the table's D gene call, TRBD1, was not cross checked with the DNA. TRBV12-1 is given as a pseudogene. CDR3 length equals 18 residues. Here the CDR3 reads CASSFAPAGTGKYHGYTF. CDR3 nucleotide sequence: TGTGCCAGCAGCTTTGCGCCTGCCGGGACAGGGAAATATCATGGCTACACCTTC.